Below are 5 T cell receptor beta chains sequenced from a single sample in a study of human T cells and chemical hapten exposure. Stated time point: pre-sensitization, week 0. Treatment specified: therapeutic diphenylcyclopropenone sensitization with weekly scalp DPC. It was unfractionated whole blood from which total RNA was extracted. TCRdb re-called the RACE reads with MiXCR, one entry per CDR3 protein. Of approximately 50,000 distinct CDR3 sequences listed, approximately 9.6% are singletons. The starting material was whole blood, obtained in connection with sensitization to the hapten diphenylcyclopropenone (DPC). The receptors stem from a woman in her 30s with alopecia areata. Some clones in this sample may be carry-over from other donors' samples.

This clonotype was counted ten times or more. The J gene is TRBJ1-1, the V gene TRBV6-5, with TRBD1 as a possible D gene (5 bases). CDR1 is MNHEY, CDR2 SVGAGI, per germline. V lost 5 bases to trimming and J lost 4 bases, with 5 bases between them. The CDR3 totals 11 residues. The CDR3 DNA is TGTGCCAGCAGTGGGGGCACTGAAGCTTTCTTT. This encodes CASSGGTEAFF.

This clonotype appeared many times. This chain connects TRBV29-1 to TRBJ2-7; 9 bases map to TRBD1. The CDR3 totals 14 residues. The trim removed 6 bases at V and 2 bases at J, leaving 8 bases unmatched. Germline CDR1 reads SQVTM; CDR2 reads ANQGSEA. The CDR3 bases are TGCAGCGTCCTGACCGGGACAGGGACCTACGAGCAGTACTTC. The encoded protein is CSVLTGTGTYEQYF.

This clonotype was detected a few times. This rearrangement joins TRBV29-1 to TRBJ2-7; weak D call: TRBD2 (5 bases). Trimming pared 7 bases from V and 2 bases from J, leaving 12 bases between. Germline V gives CDR1 SQVTM, CDR2 ANQGSEA. This CDR3 spans 12 amino acids. CDR3 sequence (DNA): TGCAGCGGCCGGGAACCTCCCTACGAGCAGTACTTC. Its translation: CSGREPPYEQYF.

This chain uses TRBV7-8 with TRBJ2-2; D is perhaps TRBD2 (5 bases). CDR1 is SGHVS, CDR2 FQNEAQ, per germline. The CDR3 is 11 amino acids. V was trimmed by 5 bases and J by 10 bases, leaving 8 bases between them. CDR3 coding DNA: TGTGCCAGCAGCCCGGGATTGGAGCTGTTTTTT. It translates to CASSPGLELFF.

This clonotype was seen only a few times. This chain uses TRBV5-1 with TRBJ1-4; weak D call: TRBD1 (5 bases). Deletions cut 4 bases from V and 6 bases from J, with 13 bases between. The CDR3 has 14 residues. Germline V gives CDR1 SGHRS, CDR2 YFSETQ. The CDR3 nucleotides are TGCGCCAGCAGCGGTGGGACGGGCGATGAAAAACTGTTTTTT. Its protein is CASSGGTGDEKLFF.